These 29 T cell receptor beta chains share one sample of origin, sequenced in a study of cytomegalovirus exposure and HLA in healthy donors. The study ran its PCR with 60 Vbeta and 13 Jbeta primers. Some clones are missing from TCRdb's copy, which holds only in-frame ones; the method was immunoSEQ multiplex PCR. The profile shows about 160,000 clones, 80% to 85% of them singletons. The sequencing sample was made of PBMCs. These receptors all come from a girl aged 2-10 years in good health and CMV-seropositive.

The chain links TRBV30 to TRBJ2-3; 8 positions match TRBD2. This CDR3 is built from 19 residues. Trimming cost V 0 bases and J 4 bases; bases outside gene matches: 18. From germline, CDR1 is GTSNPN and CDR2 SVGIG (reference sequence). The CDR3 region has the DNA TGTGCCTGGAGTGTAAATTGGGGGCGCCAAGCGGGAGTTGCAGATACGCAGTATTTT. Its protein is CAWSVNWGRQAGVADTQYF.

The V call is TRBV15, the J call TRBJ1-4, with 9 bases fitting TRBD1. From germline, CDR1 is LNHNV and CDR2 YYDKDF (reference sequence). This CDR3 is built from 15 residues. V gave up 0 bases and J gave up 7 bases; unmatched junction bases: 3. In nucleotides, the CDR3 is TGTGCCACCAGCAGAGACGGGACAGGGATTGAAAAACTGTTTTTT. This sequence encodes CATSRDGTGIEKLFF.

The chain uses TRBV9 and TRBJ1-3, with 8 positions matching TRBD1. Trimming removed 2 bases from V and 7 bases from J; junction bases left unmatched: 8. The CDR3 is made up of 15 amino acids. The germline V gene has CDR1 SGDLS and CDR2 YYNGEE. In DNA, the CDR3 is TGTGCCAGCAGCGTGGGGGGACAGGTTGGGAACACCATATATTTT. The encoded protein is CASSVGGQVGNTIYF.

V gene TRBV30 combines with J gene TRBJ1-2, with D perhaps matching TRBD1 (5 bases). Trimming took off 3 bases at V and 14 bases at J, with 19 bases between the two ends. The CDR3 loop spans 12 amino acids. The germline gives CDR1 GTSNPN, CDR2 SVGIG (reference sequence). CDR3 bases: TGTGCCTGGAGGACTCCTCGACAGCGGGTTACCTTC. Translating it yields CAWRTPRQRVTF.

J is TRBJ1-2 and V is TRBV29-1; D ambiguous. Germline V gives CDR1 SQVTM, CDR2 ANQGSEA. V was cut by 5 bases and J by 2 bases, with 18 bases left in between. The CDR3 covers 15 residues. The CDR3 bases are TGCAGCGTTAAGGCGGCAACGGGGAAGAACTATGGCTACACCTTC. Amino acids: CSVKAATGKNYGYTF.

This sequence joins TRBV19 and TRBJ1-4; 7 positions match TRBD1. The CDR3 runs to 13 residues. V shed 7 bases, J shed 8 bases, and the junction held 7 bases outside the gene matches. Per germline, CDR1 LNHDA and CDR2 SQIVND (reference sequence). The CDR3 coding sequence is TGTGCCAGTAATGACAGGGCTGACGAAAAACTGTTTTTT. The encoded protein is CASNDRADEKLFF.

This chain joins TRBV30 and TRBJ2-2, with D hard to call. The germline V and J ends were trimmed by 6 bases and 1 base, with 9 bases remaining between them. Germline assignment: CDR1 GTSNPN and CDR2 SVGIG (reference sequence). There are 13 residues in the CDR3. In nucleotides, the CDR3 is TGTGCCTGCCGCGGTTGGAACACCGGGGAGCTGTTTTTT. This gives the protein CACRGWNTGELFF. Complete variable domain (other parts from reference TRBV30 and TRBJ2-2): SQTIHQWPATLVQPVGSPLSLECTVEGTSNPNLYWYRQAAGRGLQLLFYSVGIGQISSEVPQNLSASRPQDRQFILSSKKLLLSDSGFYLCACRGWNTGELFFGEGSRLTVL.

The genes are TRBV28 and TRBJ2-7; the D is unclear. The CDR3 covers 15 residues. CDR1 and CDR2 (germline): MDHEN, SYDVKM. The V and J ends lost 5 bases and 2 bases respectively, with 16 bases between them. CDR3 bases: TGTGCCAGCAGTCCACTGGTGCGGAACACCTACGAGCAGTACTTC. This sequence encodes CASSPLVRNTYEQYF.

The CDR3 here is CASSGPGTSLVDGELFF. CDR3 in DNA: TGTGCCAGCAGTGGGCCCGGGACTAGCCTCGTAGACGGGGAGCTGTTTTTT. This chain joins TRBV27 and TRBJ2-2; the match to TRBD2 covers 9 bases. The V segment lost 5 bases and the J segment 7 bases; nucleotides outside the gene matches: 14. The germline CDR1 and CDR2 sequences are MNHEY and SMNVEV (reference sequence). The length of the CDR3 is 17 residues.

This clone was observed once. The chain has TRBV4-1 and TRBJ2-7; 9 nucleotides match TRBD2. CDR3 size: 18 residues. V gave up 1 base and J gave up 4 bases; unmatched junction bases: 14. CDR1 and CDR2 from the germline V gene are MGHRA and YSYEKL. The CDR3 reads CASSQGRQGGSGRYEQYF. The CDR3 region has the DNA TGCGCCAGCAGCCAAGGGAGGCAGGGCGGCAGCGGGAGGTACGAGCAGTACTTC.

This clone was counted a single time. This CDR3 is CASRQGAEAFF. Here the CDR3 DNA reads TGTGCCAGCAGACAGGGGGCTGAAGCTTTCTTT. The J gene is TRBJ1-1, the V gene TRBV28; 8 bases are shared with TRBD1. The CDR3 has 11 residues. In germline, CDR1 is MDHEN, CDR2 SYDVKM. V lost 6 bases and J lost 6; bases outside the gene matches: 0.

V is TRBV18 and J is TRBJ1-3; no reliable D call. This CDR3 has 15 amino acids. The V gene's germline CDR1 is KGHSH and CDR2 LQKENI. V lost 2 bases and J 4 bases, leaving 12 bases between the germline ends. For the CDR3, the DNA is TGTGCCAGCTCACCATCCCGGGTGCCCGGAAACACCATATATTTT. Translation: CASSPSRVPGNTIYF.

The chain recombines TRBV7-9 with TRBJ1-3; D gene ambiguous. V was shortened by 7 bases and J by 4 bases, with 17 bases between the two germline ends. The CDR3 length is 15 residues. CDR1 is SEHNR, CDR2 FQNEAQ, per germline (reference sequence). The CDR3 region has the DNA TGTGCCAGCAATCCTTTCCCCCAGTCAGGAAACACCATATATTTT. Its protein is CASNPFPQSGNTIYF.

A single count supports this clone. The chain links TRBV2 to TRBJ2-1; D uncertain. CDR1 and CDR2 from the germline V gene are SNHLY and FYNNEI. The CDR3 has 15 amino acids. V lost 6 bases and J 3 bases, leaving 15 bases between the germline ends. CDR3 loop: CASSLDRQVYNEQFF. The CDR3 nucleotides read TGTGCCAGCAGCCTCGACCGTCAGGTCTACAATGAGCAGTTCTTC.

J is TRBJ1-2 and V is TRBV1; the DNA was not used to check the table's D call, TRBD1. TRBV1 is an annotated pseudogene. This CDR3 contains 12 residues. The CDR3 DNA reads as TGCACCAGCAGCCAAGAGACAGGGGGCGTTGCCTTC. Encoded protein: CTSSQETGGVAF.

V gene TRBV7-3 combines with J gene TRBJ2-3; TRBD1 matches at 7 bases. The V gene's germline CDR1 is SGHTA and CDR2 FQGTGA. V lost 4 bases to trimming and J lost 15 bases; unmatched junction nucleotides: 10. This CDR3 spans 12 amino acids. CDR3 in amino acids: CASSSTGTAPYF. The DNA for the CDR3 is TGTGCCAGCAGCTCTACCGGGACAGCCCCCTATTTT.

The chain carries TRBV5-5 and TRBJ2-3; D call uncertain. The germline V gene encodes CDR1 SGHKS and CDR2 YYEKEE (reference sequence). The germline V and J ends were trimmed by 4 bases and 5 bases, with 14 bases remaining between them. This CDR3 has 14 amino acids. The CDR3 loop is CASSPGLRKDTQYF. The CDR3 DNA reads TGTGCCAGCAGCCCGGGTTTAAGGAAAGATACGCAGTATTTT.

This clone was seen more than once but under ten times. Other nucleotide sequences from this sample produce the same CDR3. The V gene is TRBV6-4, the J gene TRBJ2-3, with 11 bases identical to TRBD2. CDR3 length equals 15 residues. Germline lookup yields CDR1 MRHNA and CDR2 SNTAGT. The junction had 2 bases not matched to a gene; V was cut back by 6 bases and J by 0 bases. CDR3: CASSRTSGSTDTQYF. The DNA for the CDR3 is TGTGCCAGCAGCCGGACTAGCGGGAGCACAGATACGCAGTATTTT.

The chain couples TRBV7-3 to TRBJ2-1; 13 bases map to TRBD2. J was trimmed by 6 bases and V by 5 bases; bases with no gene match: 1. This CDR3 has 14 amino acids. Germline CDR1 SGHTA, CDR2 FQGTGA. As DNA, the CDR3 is TGTGCCAGCAGCCGGACTAGCGGGAGCAATGAGCAGTTCTTC. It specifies CASSRTSGSNEQFF.

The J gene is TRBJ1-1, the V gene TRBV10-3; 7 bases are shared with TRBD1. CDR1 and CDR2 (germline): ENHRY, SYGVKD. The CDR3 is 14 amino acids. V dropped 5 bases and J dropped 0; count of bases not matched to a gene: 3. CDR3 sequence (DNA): TGTGCCATCAGTCCGGGACAGATGAACACTGAAGCTTTCTTT. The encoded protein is CAISPGQMNTEAFF.

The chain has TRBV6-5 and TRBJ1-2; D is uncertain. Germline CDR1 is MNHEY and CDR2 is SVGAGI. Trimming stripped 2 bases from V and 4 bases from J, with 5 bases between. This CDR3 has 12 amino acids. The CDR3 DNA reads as TGTGCCAGCAGTTACGGCAGCTATGGCTACACCTTC. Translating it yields CASSYGSYGYTF.

The CDR3 sequence: CASSSSTGGNTGELFF. Written as DNA, the CDR3 is TGTGCCAGTAGCTCCTCAACCGGGGGGAACACCGGGGAGCTGTTTTTT. This chain joins TRBV19 and TRBJ2-2, with a possible D match to TRBD2 (6 bases). The CDR3 sequence is 16 residues long. Germline V CDR1 and CDR2: LNHDA, SQIVND (reference sequence). The V gene lost 6 bases and the J gene lost 1 base, with 15 bases spanning the gap.

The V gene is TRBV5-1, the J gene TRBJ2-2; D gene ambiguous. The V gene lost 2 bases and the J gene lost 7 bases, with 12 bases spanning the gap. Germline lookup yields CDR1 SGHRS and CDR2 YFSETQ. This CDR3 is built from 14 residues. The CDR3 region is CASSFRINLGELFF. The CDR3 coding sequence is TGCGCCAGCAGCTTCCGTATAAATCTCGGGGAGCTGTTTTTT.

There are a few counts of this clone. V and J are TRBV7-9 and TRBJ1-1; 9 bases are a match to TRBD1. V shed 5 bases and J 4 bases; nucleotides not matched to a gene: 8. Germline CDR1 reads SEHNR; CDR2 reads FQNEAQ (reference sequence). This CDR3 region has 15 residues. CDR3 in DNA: TGTGCCAGCAGCCCCCGGACAGGGGAGGGCACTGAAGCTTTCTTT. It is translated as CASSPRTGEGTEAFF.

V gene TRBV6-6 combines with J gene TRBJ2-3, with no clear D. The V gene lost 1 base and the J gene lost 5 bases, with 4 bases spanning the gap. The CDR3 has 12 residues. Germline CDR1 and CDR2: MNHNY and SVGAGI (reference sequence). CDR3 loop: CASSYWRDTQYF. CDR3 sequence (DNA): TGTGCCAGCAGTTACTGGAGAGATACGCAGTATTTT.

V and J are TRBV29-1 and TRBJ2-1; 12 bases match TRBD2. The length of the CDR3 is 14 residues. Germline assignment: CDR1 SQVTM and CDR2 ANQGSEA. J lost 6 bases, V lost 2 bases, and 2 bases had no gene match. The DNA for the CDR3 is TGCAGCGTTGAACCTAGCGGGAGGGGCAATGAGCAGTTCTTC. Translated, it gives CSVEPSGRGNEQFF.

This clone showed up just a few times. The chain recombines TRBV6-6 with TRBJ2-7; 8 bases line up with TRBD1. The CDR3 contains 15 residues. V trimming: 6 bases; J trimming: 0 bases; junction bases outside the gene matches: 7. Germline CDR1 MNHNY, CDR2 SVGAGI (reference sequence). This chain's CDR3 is CASRSGTGSSYEQYF. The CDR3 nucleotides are TGTGCCAGCAGATCTGGGACAGGAAGCTCCTACGAGCAGTACTTC.

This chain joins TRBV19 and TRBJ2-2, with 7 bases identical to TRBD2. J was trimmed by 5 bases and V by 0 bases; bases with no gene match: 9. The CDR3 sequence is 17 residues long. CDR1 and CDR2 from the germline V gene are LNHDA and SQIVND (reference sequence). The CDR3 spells CASSIDLEAGATGELFF. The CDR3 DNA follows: TGTGCCAGTAGTATAGATCTAGAGGCGGGAGCGACCGGGGAGCTGTTTTTT.

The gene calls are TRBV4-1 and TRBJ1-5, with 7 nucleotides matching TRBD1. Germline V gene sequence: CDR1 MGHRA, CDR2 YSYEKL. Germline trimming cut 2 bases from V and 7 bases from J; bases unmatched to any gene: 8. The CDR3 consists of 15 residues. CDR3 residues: CASSQPGTAGQPQHF. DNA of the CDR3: TGCGCCAGCAGCCAACCCGGGACAGCGGGCCAGCCCCAGCATTTT.